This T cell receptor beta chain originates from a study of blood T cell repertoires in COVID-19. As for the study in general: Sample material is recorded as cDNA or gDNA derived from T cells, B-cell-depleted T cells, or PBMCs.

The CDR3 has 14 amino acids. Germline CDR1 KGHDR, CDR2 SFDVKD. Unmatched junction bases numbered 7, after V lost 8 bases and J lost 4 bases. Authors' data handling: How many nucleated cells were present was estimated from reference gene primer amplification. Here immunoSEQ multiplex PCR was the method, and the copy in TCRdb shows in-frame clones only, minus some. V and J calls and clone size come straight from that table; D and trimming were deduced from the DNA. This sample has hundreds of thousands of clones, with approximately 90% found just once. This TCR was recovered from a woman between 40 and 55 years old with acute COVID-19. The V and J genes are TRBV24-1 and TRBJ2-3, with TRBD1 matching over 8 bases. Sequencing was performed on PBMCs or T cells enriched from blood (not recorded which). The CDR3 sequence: CATTRSDRADTQYF. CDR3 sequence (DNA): TGTGCCACCACCCGTTCGGACAGGGCAGATACGCAGTATTTT.